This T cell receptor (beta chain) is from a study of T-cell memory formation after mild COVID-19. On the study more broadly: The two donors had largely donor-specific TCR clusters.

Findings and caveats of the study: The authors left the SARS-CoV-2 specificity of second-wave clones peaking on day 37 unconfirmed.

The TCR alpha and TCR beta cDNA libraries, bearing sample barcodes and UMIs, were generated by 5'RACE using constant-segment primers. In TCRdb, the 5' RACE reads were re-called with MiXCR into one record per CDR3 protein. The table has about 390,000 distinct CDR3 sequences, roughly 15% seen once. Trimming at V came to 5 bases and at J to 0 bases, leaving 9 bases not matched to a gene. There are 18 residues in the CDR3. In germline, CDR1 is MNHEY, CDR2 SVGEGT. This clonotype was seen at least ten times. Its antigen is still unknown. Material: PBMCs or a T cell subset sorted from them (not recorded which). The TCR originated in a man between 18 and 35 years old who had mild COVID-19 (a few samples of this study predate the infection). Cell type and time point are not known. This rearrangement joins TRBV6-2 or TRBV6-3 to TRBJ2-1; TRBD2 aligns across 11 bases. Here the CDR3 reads CASSPLAGGLNSYNEQFF. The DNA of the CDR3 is TGTGCCAGCAGTCCCCTAGCGGGGGGCCTCAACTCCTACAATGAGCAGTTCTTC.